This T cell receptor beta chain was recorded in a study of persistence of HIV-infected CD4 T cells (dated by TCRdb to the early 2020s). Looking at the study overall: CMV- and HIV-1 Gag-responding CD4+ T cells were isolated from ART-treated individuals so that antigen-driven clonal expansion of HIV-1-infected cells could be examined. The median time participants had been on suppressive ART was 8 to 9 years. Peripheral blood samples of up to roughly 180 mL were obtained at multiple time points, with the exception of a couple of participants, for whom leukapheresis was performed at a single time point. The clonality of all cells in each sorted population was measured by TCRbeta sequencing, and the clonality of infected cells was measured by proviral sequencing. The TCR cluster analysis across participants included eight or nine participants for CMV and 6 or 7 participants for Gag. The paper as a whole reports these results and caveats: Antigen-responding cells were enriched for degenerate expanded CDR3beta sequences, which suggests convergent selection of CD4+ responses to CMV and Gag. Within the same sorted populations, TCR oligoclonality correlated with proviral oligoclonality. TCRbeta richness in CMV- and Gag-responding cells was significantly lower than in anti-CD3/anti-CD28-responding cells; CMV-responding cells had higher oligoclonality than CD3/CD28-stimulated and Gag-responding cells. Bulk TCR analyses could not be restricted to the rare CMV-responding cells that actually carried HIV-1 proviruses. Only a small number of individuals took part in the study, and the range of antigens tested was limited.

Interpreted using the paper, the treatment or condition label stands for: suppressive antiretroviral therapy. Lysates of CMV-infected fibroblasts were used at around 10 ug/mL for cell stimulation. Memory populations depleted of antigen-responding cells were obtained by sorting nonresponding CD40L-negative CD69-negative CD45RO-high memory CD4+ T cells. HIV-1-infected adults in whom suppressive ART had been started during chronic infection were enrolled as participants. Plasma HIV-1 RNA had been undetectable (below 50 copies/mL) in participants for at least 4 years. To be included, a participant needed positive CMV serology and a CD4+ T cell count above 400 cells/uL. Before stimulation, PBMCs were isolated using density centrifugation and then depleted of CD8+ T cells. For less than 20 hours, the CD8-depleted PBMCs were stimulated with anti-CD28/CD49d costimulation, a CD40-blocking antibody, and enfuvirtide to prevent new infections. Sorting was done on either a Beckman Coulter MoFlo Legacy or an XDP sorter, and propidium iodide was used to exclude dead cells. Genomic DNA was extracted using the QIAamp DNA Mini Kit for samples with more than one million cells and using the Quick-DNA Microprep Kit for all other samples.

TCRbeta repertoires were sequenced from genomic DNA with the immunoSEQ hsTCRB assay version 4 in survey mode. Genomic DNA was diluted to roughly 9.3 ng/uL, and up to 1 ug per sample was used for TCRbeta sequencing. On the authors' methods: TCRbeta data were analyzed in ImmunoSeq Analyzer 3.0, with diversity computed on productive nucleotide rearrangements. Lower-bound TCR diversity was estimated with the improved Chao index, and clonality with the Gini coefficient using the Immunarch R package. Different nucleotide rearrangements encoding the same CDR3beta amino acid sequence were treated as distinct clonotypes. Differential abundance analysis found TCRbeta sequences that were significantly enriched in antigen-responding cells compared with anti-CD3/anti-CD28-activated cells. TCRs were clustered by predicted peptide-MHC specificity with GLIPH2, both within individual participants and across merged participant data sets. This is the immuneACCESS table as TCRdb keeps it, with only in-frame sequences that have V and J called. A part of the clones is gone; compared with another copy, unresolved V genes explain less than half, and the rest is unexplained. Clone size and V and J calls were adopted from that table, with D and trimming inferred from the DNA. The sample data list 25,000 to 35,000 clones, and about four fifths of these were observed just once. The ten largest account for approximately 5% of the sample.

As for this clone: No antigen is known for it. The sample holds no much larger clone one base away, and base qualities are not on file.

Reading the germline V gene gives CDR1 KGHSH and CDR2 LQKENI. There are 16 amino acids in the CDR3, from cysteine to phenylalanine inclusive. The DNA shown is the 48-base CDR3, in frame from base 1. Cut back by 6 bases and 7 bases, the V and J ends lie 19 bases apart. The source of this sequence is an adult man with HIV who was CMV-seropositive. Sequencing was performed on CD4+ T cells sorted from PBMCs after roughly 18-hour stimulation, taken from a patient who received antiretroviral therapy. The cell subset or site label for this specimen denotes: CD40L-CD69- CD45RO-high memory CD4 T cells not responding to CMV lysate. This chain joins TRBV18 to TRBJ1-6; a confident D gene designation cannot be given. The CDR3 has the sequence CASSPTGPAANSPLHF. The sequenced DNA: TGTGCCAGCTCCCCTACCGGCCCGGCGGCGAATTCACCCCTCCACTTT.